The 20 T cell receptor beta chains listed next were all sequenced from one sample in a study of early T cells in non-severe SARS-CoV-2 infection. Via MiXCR, TCRdb re-called the 5' RACE reads, giving one row per CDR3 protein. The sample lists about 42,000 distinct CDR3 sequences, about 7% seen once, with roughly 5.1% in the top ten. The sequenced sample was whole blood. These receptors all stem from an adult who was a healthcare worker with PCR-confirmed SARS-CoV-2 infection or an uninfected control (not recorded which).

This clonotype was seen many times. This chain links TRBV6-5 with TRBJ2-7; 10 positions match TRBD2. Germline lookup yields CDR1 MNHEY and CDR2 SVGAGI. The V gene end was trimmed by 0 bases and the J gene end by 3 bases; junction bases not matched to a gene: 2. This CDR3 region has 15 residues. CDR3 DNA: TGTGCCAGCAGTTACTCGGAGCGGGGGGGCTACGAGCAGTACTTC. Encoded protein: CASSYSERGGYEQYF.

The genes are TRBV7-2 and TRBJ2-7; 8 nucleotides align to TRBD2. V gave up 4 bases and J gave up 3 bases; unmatched junction bases: 8. Germline assignment: CDR1 SGHTA and CDR2 FQGNSA. The CDR3 consists of 15 residues. In DNA, the CDR3 is TGTGCCAGCAGCTCCTCCTTAGCGGGGTACTACGAGCAGTACTTC. It is translated as CASSSSLAGYYEQYF.

CDR3 amino acids: CASSYFAGEQFF. Here the CDR3 DNA reads TGTGCCAGCAGTTACTTTGCGGGTGAGCAGTTCTTC. The chain joins TRBV6-5 to TRBJ2-1, with D perhaps matching TRBD2 (5 bases). The CDR3 loop spans 12 amino acids. Looked up from germline, CDR1 is MNHEY and CDR2 is SVGAGI. Trimming took off 1 base at V and 9 bases at J, with 7 bases between the two ends.

This clonotype was seen more than once but under ten times. The J gene is TRBJ2-3, the V gene TRBV5-6, with D possibly called TRBD1 or TRBD2 (5 bases each). The CDR3 has 12 residues. Trimming took off 3 bases at V and 4 bases at J, with 6 bases between the two ends. CDR1 and CDR2 (germline): SGHDT, YYEEEE. Written as DNA, the CDR3 is TGTGCCAGCAGCTGGGACCCAGATACGCAGTATTTT. Translating gives CASSWDPDTQYF.

The sample holds a few counts of this clonotype. This chain joins TRBV6-5 and TRBJ2-7; D unclear. The V gene lost 7 bases and the J gene lost 6 bases, with 7 bases spanning the gap. CDR3 length equals 10 residues. Germline V gives CDR1 MNHEY, CDR2 SVGAGI. The CDR3 DNA reads as TGTGCCAGCACTTTCCGCGAGCAGTACTTC. Residues: CASTFREQYF.

This clonotype was seen many times. This rearrangement joins TRBV5-1 to TRBJ1-5; possible D gene TRBD1, 5 bases. Germline lookup yields CDR1 SGHRS and CDR2 YFSETQ. The V end lost 3 bases, the J end lost 7 bases, and 11 bases lay between the germline ends. CDR3 length: 13 residues. The CDR3 DNA sequence: TGCGCCAGCAGCTCCAGGGAGGGGCAGCCCCAGCATTTT. It specifies CASSSREGQPQHF.

The chain links TRBV9 to TRBJ2-2; perhaps TRBD2 as D (6 bases). The CDR3 length is 15 residues. The germline V gene has CDR1 SGDLS and CDR2 YYNGEE. Trimming left V 0 bases short and J 5 bases short, with 11 bases between. The CDR3 coding sequence is TGTGCCAGCAGCGTAGGTGGAGGGGTTACCGGGGAGCTGTTTTTT. This gives the protein CASSVGGGVTGELFF.

There are many counts of this clonotype. The chain combines TRBV6-2 or TRBV6-3 with TRBJ1-5, with a weak D call TRBD1 (6 bases). The V and J ends lost 6 bases and 1 base respectively, with 13 bases between them. The CDR3 extends over 15 amino acids. CDR1 is MNHEY, CDR2 SVGEGT, per germline. The CDR3 coding sequence is TGTGCCAGCAGCCGAACAGGGAGGAGCAATCAGCCCCAGCATTTT. It encodes CASSRTGRSNQPQHF.

In its sample, this clonotype was seen many times. V is TRBV3-1 and J is TRBJ2-3; D gene uncertain. The CDR3 runs to 15 residues. V was shortened by 2 bases and J by 2 bases, with 11 bases between the two germline ends. The germline V gene encodes CDR1 LGHDT and CDR2 YNNKEL (reference sequence). The CDR3 is CASSQLFSYTDTQYF. In nucleotides, the CDR3 is TGTGCCAGCAGCCAATTGTTCTCCTACACAGATACGCAGTATTTT.

Many counts were recorded for this clonotype. The chain joins TRBV7-6 to TRBJ2-7; 9 bases align to TRBD1. Germline CDR1 and CDR2: SGHVS and FNYEAQ. The CDR3 extends over 15 amino acids. V trimming: 1 base; J trimming: 7 bases; junction bases outside the gene matches: 8. The CDR3 protein is CASSLEAQGALEQYF. CDR3 sequence (DNA): TGTGCCAGCAGCTTAGAAGCACAGGGGGCGCTTGAGCAGTACTTC.

This clonotype was counted between two and nine times. The genes are TRBV12-3 or TRBV12-4 and TRBJ2-3; D is perhaps TRBD1 or TRBD2 (5 bases each). Deletions cut 7 bases from V and 4 bases from J, with 18 bases between. The CDR3 runs 15 residues. The CDR3 here is CASTPLAGKADTQYF. The CDR3 DNA follows: TGTGCCAGCACCCCCCTAGCAGGGAAGGCAGATACGCAGTATTTT.

The genes are TRBV10-3 and TRBJ2-3, with TRBD2 identical over 7 bases. The CDR3 is 15 residues long. Germline loops: CDR1 ENHRY, CDR2 SYGVKD. Germline trimming cut 6 bases from V and 2 bases from J; bases unmatched to any gene: 8. The CDR3 DNA reads as TGTGCCATCAGGAACCCAGCGGGGAACACAGATACGCAGTATTTT. It encodes CAIRNPAGNTDTQYF.

The table lists this clonotype with many counts. The chain links TRBV7-9 to TRBJ2-2; TRBD2 might be the D (5 bases). CDR1 is SEHNR and CDR2 is FQNEAQ in the germline V gene (reference sequence). CDR3 size: 15 residues. V shed 5 bases and J shed 2 bases, with 12 bases lying between them. The CDR3 loop is CASSPIGGNTGELFF. The DNA of the CDR3 is TGTGCCAGCAGCCCCATTGGAGGAAACACCGGGGAGCTGTTTTTT.

This clonotype was seen many times. The rearrangement links TRBV14 to TRBJ2-7, with D uncertain. V shed 0 bases and J shed 7 bases, with 7 bases lying between them. CDR1 and CDR2 (germline): SGHDN, FVKESK. This CDR3 has 12 amino acids. CDR3 residues: CASSQDFGEQYF. CDR3 nucleotides: TGTGCCAGCAGCCAAGATTTCGGGGAGCAGTACTTC.

This clonotype turned up a few times. The J gene is TRBJ2-1, the V gene TRBV2; 7 nucleotides agree with TRBD1. The V gene's germline CDR1 is SNHLY and CDR2 FYNNEI. The CDR3 sequence is 9 residues long. The junction had 0 bases not matched to a gene; V was cut back by 11 bases and J by 8 bases. The CDR3 protein is CAGQDEQFF. In DNA, the CDR3 is TGTGCCGGACAGGATGAGCAGTTCTTC.

This chain uses TRBV27 with TRBJ1-5, with TRBD1 as a possible D gene (6 bases). Germline V gene lookup returns CDR1 MNHEY and CDR2 SMNVEV (reference sequence). Between the trimmed V and J ends, which lost 2 bases and 5 bases, there was a span of 10 bases. This CDR3 has 14 residues. The CDR3 region is CASSLVQGHQPQHF. The CDR3 bases are TGTGCCAGCAGTTTAGTACAGGGTCATCAGCCCCAGCATTTT.

This clonotype was observed a handful of times. The CDR3 DNA reads as TGTGCCAGCAGACCCCGGACTCTAGACTACACCATATATTTT. Its translation is CASRPRTLDYTIYF. The J gene is TRBJ1-3, the V gene TRBV6-5; D gene uncertain. Germline V gene data show CDR1 as MNHEY and CDR2 as SVGAGI. CDR3 length: 14 amino acids. V lost 6 bases to trimming and J lost 8 bases, with 17 bases between them.

This clonotype was recorded at least ten times. The J gene is TRBJ2-3, the V gene TRBV7-9, with D perhaps matching TRBD1 or TRBD2 (5 bases each). V shed 6 bases and J shed 0 bases, with 13 bases lying between them. The germline V gene encodes CDR1 SEHNR and CDR2 FQNEAQ (reference sequence). The CDR3 runs to 15 residues. DNA of the CDR3: TGTGCCAGCAGTCCCGGGACGTCGAGCACAGATACGCAGTATTTT. Encoded protein: CASSPGTSSTDTQYF.

This clonotype has ten or more counts. J is TRBJ1-4 and V is TRBV20-1, with 7 nucleotides matching TRBD1. V lost 5 bases, J lost 8 bases, and 8 bases stayed unmatched. The CDR3 runs 13 residues. Germline values: CDR1 DFQATT, CDR2 SNEGSKA (reference sequence). CDR3: CSASDRVREKLFF. Written as DNA, the CDR3 is TGCAGTGCTTCTGACAGGGTACGGGAAAAACTGTTTTTT.

This clonotype was picked up a small number of times. The chain is built from TRBV12-3 or TRBV12-4 and TRBJ2-1; D is possibly TRBD1 (5 bases). V lost 5 bases and J lost 5, with 13 bases in between. The CDR3 has 14 amino acids. The CDR3 is CASSPTTANNEQFF. The CDR3 coding sequence is TGTGCCAGCAGTCCGACGACAGCCAACAATGAGCAGTTCTTC.